This T cell receptor beta chain was obtained from a study of T cell repertoires in cytomegalovirus infection. Overall study context: Public TCR beta signature analysis indicated the presence of both CMV infection and matching HLA type. Study observations and caveats: Identification of carriers of CMV plus the relevant HLA was achieved through cumulative public TCR beta family frequency. Dominating the ex vivo response were TCR beta clonotypes that were CMV-specific and HLA-C-restricted.

TCRdb re-derived calls from the reads in MiXCR, one entry per CDR3 protein. The sample has about 230,000 distinct CDR3 sequences; about 7% are singletons. V shed 0 bases, J shed 3 bases, and the junction held 7 bases outside the gene matches. Looked up from germline, CDR1 is SNHLY and CDR2 is FYNNEI. The CDR3 length is 16 residues. In regard to this clonotype: The antigen remains unidentified.

V and J are TRBV2 and TRBJ1-1; 7 nucleotides match TRBD1. The specimen sequenced was PBMCs. The clonotype was recovered from a human donor in good health (CMV status not recorded). Some clones in this sample may be carry-over from other donors' samples. The CDR3 nucleotides are TGTGCCAGCAGTGAAGCGCTTCATACAGGGGACACTGAAGCTTTCTTT. It encodes CASSEALHTGDTEAFF.